The clone carrying this T cell receptor (beta chain) was seen only a few times. Study processing details: Amplifying reference gene primers gave estimates of nucleated cell counts. Profiled with immunoSEQ multiplex PCR; TCRdb holds only in-frame clones, not every one. V and J calls and clone size are as listed in that table; D and trimming were resolved from the DNA. The repertoire includes roughly 300,000 clones, around 87% of them detected once, and approximately 7.8% sits in the top ten. The data stem from a study of blood T cell repertoires in COVID-19. About the study: Collection of acute and convalescent COVID-19 samples took place in the United States, Italy and Spain. PBMCs, B-cell-depleted T cells, or T cells provided the cDNA or gDNA that made up the material.

V lost 1 base to trimming and J lost 1 base; unmatched junction nucleotides: 7. The CDR3 sequence is 16 residues long. Germline values: CDR1 SGHDT, CDR2 YYEEEE. The chain carries TRBV5-6 and TRBJ2-5; TRBD2 matches 7 bases. Source material: peripheral blood. The TCR comes from a woman aged 45-59 years who had recovered from COVID-19. CDR3 protein: CASSLFSLAAQETQYF. The CDR3 DNA follows: TGTGCCAGCAGCTTGTTTTCCCTAGCGGCCCAAGAGACCCAGTACTTC.